This TCR beta chain was found in a study of T-cell memory formation after mild COVID-19. TCRdb ran MiXCR on the 5' RACE reads and lists one entry per CDR3 protein. Of under 600,000 distinct CDR3 sequences detected, 20% to 25% appear once; the ten largest clones hold about 8.4%. The germline CDR1 and CDR2 sequences are LGHNT and FRNRAP. Losses at the gene ends were 7 bases for V and 3 bases for J; bases not matched to a gene: 4. This CDR3 is 13 amino acids long. This clonotype was counted between two and nine times. This clonotype was obtained from an adult woman who had mild COVID-19 (a few samples of this study predate the infection). Cell type and time point are not known. Sequenced sample: PBMCs or a T cell subset sorted from them (not recorded which). The chain is built from TRBV12-5 and TRBJ2-5; TRBD2 matches 8 bases. The CDR3 DNA reads TGTGCTAGTGCAGCGGGAGTAAAAGAGACCCAGTACTTC. This gives the protein CASAAGVKETQYF.